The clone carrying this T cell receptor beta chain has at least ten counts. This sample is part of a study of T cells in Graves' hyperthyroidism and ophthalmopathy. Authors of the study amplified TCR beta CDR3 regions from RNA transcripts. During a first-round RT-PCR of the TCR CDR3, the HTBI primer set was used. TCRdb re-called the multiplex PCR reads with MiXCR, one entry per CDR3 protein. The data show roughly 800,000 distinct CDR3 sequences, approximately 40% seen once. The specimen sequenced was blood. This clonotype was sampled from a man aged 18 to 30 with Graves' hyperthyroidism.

CDR3 region: CATSRDGVRFYEQYF. CDR3 bases: TGTGCCACCAGCAGAGATGGTGTCAGATTCTACGAGCAGTACTTC. The rearrangement joins TRBV15 to TRBJ2-7; D not certain. The length of the CDR3 is 15 residues. V was clipped by 0 bases and J by 3 bases, with 12 bases between them. Germline V gene sequence: CDR1 LNHNV, CDR2 YYDKDF (reference sequence). Complete variable domain (other parts from reference TRBV15 and TRBJ2-7): DAMVIQNPRYQVTQFGKPVTLSCSQTLNHNVMYWYQQKSSQAPKLLFHYYDKDFNNEADTPDNFQSRRPNTSFCFLDIRSPGLGDTAMYLCATSRDGVRFYEQYFGPGTRLTVT.